This passage covers 5 T cell receptor beta chains from one sample sequenced in a study of shared clonotypes between healthy human individuals (dated by TCRdb to about 2020). Library method: the immunoSEQ multiplex PCR assay. TCRdb stores this immuneACCESS table with in-frame sequences only. Part of the clones is absent; in the studies checked, under half of the shortfall reflects unresolved V genes, and no reason is known for the rest. In all, the sample holds approximately 510,000 clones, and 79% of those were seen once. Clones ranked in the top ten supply 10% to 15% of the sample. The sample consisted of PBMCs. The receptors shown here come from a woman aged 40 to 50 in good health. Some clones in this sample may be carry-over from other donors' samples.

This clone was recorded a few times. V and J are TRBV10-3 and TRBJ2-5; the match to TRBD2 covers 7 bases. V shed 7 bases, J shed 0 bases, and the junction held 2 bases outside the gene matches. In germline, CDR1 is ENHRY, CDR2 SYGVKD. This CDR3 is built from 13 residues. CDR3 DNA: TGTGCCATCAATAGCGGGCACCAAGAGACCCAGTACTTC. Residues: CAINSGHQETQYF.

This clone was seen a few times. The rearrangement uses TRBV19 and TRBJ1-1, with 8 bases fitting TRBD1. V lost 6 bases, J lost 2 bases, and 11 bases stayed unmatched. This CDR3 is built from 16 residues. In germline, CDR1 is LNHDA, CDR2 SQIVND (reference sequence). As DNA, the CDR3 is TGTGCCAGTAGCACTCTCCGGGACAGGAGAAACACTGAAGCTTTCTTT. It translates to CASSTLRDRRNTEAFF.

CDR3 region: CASSIVKGVGSGANVLTF. The CDR3 DNA follows: TGTGCCAGTAGTATAGTGAAAGGGGTAGGGTCTGGGGCCAACGTCCTGACTTTC. This chain connects TRBV19 to TRBJ2-6, with TRBD1 as a possible D gene (5 bases). The CDR3 is 18 amino acids. V was clipped by 1 base and J by 1 base, with 14 bases between them. Germline V gene data show CDR1 as LNHDA and CDR2 as SQIVND (reference sequence).

This clone has more than one count but fewer than ten. This sequence joins TRBV18 and TRBJ1-2; a weak D match, TRBD1 (5 bases). The V gene lost 3 bases and the J gene lost 8 bases, with 16 bases spanning the gap. The CDR3 sequence is 14 residues long. Germline-derived CDR1 and CDR2 are KGHSH and LQKENI. CDR3 sequence: CASSPEGSPSGYTF. The CDR3 nucleotides are TGTGCCAGCTCACCGGAGGGGTCTCCGTCAGGCTACACCTTC.

V gene TRBV4-2 combines with J gene TRBJ1-1; TRBD1 matches at 9 bases. V dropped 4 bases and J dropped 3; count of bases not matched to a gene: 3. Germline CDR1 reads LGHNA; CDR2 reads YNFKEQ. There are 14 residues in the CDR3. The CDR3 is CASSLRDRDTEAFF. As DNA, the CDR3 is TGTGCCAGCAGCCTCCGGGACAGGGACACTGAAGCTTTCTTT.